The T cell receptor beta chain under discussion was sequenced for a study of a mutant IDH1 vaccine in newly diagnosed glioma. Study-wide background: Patients were pretreated with radiotherapy, temozolomide, or both, mostly both.

Time point indicated: baseline, week 1 (first vaccination visit). Treatment reported: pre-vaccination baseline after standard-of-care therapy. New WHO grade 3 or 4 astrocytomas that were IDH1-mutant and ATRX-lost occurred in the donors. With regard to this clone: What it binds is not known. The same CDR3 arises from other DNA sequences in this sample as well.

Overall study findings and caveats: The authors found pseudoprogression apparently unrelated to changes in top peripheral T cell clonotypes. Vaccine-induced immune responses occurred in approximately 93% of patients.

Germline CDR1 reads MNHEY; CDR2 reads SMNVEV (reference sequence). The V and J ends lost 0 bases and 5 bases, in that order; junction bases with no gene match: 0. The CDR3 consists of 14 residues. Only in-frame clones appear in the TCRdb table, and some are missing; sequencing was by immunoSEQ multiplex PCR. Of about 68,000 clones listed, more than 65% are singletons. The source of this sequence is a man aged 50 or older with glioma. This rearrangement joins TRBV27 to TRBJ1-2; 10 bases are a match to TRBD1. The starting material was PBMCs, obtained from a glioma patient treated with radiotherapy, temozolomide or both. The CDR3 spells CASSLSGQGYGYTF. In nucleotides, the CDR3 is TGTGCCAGCAGTTTATCGGGACAGGGGTATGGCTACACCTTC.